These 4 T cell receptor beta chains were sequenced from one sample in a study of long-term antiretroviral therapy in people with HIV. Researchers ran immunoSEQ v3.0 at survey level. Assay used: immunoSEQ multiplex PCR; TCRdb lists only in-frame clones, some missing. The table includes about 28,000 clones, roughly 94% detected once. The sample consisted of unsorted PBMCs, taken 5.3 years after starting antiretroviral therapy. Receptors originate from a man aged 50 to 60 with HIV.

The V gene is TRBV28, the J gene TRBJ1-5; D is ambiguous. The CDR3 has 15 residues. Trimming took 4 bases from V and 0 from J, leaving 10 bases between them. Germline V gives CDR1 MDHEN, CDR2 SYDVKM. CDR3 region: CASSSGPSSNQPQHF. Written as DNA, the CDR3 is TGTGCCAGCAGTTCCGGGCCGTCTAGCAATCAGCCCCAGCATTTT. Full variable domain (rest looked up from reference TRBV28 and TRBJ1-5): DVKVTQSSRYLVKRTGEKVFLECVQDMDHENMFWYRQDPGLGLRLIYFSYDVKMKEKGDIPEGYSVSREKKERFSLILESASTNQTSMYLCASSSGPSSNQPQHFGDGTRLSIL.

V and J are TRBV6-4 and TRBJ2-4; 8 bases fit TRBD1. V was clipped by 7 bases and J by 3 bases; unmatched bases: 14. This CDR3 region has 17 residues. From germline, CDR1 is MRHNA and CDR2 SNTAGT. CDR3 DNA: TGTGCCAGCAAACGGCAGGGGGCCGCTCCCCTCAAAAACATTCAGTACTTC. Translation: CASKRQGAAPLKNIQYF.

V usage is TRBV30 and J usage is TRBJ1-3, with a possible D match to TRBD1 (6 bases). Trimming removed 4 bases from V and 4 bases from J, with 8 bases in between. The germline V gene has CDR1 GTSNPN and CDR2 SVGIG (reference sequence). The CDR3 is made up of 12 amino acids. This chain's CDR3 is CAWKGVGNTIYF. As DNA, the CDR3 is TGTGCCTGGAAGGGGGTCGGAAACACCATATATTTT.

The V and J genes are TRBV5-6 and TRBJ1-4; 7 bases map to TRBD1. The V segment lost 1 base and the J segment 8 bases; nucleotides outside the gene matches: 8. The CDR3 totals 15 residues. Germline V CDR1 and CDR2: SGHDT, YYEEEE. CDR3 DNA: TGTGCCAGCAGCTTGTATCAGGGGGGAGTAGAAAAACTGTTTTTT. Its protein product is CASSLYQGGVEKLFF.